Below, 21 T cell receptor beta chains from the same sample are listed, as sequenced in a study of T cell responses to AZD1222 COVID-19 vaccine. The repertoire was sequenced with immunoSEQ multiplex PCR; TCRdb's copy has only in-frame clones and lacks some. The repertoire has roughly 70,000 clones, about 83% of them found once; the top ten carry about 6.1%. The source was peripheral blood, collected 28 days after the second AZD1222 dose. All receptors come from an adult who received the AZD1222 COVID-19 vaccine.

The J gene is TRBJ2-7, the V gene TRBV4-2, with D maybe TRBD2 (6 bases). V was clipped by 0 bases and J by 6 bases, with 15 bases between them. In germline, CDR1 is LGHNA, CDR2 YNFKEQ. This CDR3 is 15 amino acids long. The CDR3 is CASSQEEATSSEQYF. The CDR3 DNA reads TGTGCCAGCAGCCAAGAAGAGGCTACTAGCAGCGAGCAGTACTTC.

The rearrangement links TRBV7-8 to TRBJ1-2, with TRBD1 as a possible D gene (5 bases). CDR1 and CDR2 from the germline V gene are SGHVS and FQNEAQ. V lost 5 bases to trimming and J lost 5 bases, with 9 bases between them. CDR3 length: 12 amino acids. CDR3 protein: CASSQRGYGYTF. The CDR3 nucleotides read TGTGCCAGCAGCCAGAGGGGATATGGCTACACCTTC.

This chain joins TRBV4-2 and TRBJ2-7; 7 bases are a match to TRBD2. CDR3 length equals 15 residues. CDR1 is LGHNA, CDR2 YNFKEQ, per germline. With 1 base clipped from V and 3 bases from J, the junction kept 6 bases outside the gene matches. The CDR3 DNA follows: TGTGCCAGCAGCCAAGGGATGGGGGGGGGCTACGAGCAGTACTTC. Translating gives CASSQGMGGGYEQYF.

The V and J genes are TRBV27 and TRBJ2-7; the match to TRBD1 covers 7 bases. CDR1 and CDR2 (germline): MNHEY, SMNVEV (reference sequence). This CDR3 region has 15 residues. After removal of 5 bases from V and 2 bases from J, the junction contained 9 bases not matched to a gene. The CDR3 sequence is CASSTRDSAAYEQYF. Here the CDR3 DNA reads TGTGCCAGCAGTACACGGGACAGCGCGGCCTACGAGCAGTACTTC.

The chain uses TRBV30 and TRBJ1-2; no firm D call. This CDR3 comprises 15 residues. Trimming stripped 4 bases from V and 2 bases from J, with 17 bases between. From germline, CDR1 is GTSNPN and CDR2 SVGIG (reference sequence). The CDR3 DNA sequence: TGTGCCTGGATTTCTTGGAGGGCGAGGAACTATGGCTACACCTTC. Translated: CAWISWRARNYGYTF.

The rearrangement joins TRBV25-1 to TRBJ2-3; D possibly corresponds to TRBD1 (7 bases). V lost 5 bases and J 4 bases, leaving 25 bases between the germline ends. The CDR3 spans 18 residues. CDR1 is MGHDK, CDR2 SYGVNS, per germline. CDR3 protein: CASSPHRGASAGADTQYF. CDR3 bases: TGTGCCAGCAGTCCACACAGGGGCGCTAGCGCCGGAGCAGATACGCAGTATTTT. Together with reference TRBV25-1 and TRBJ2-3, the CDR3 gives the full variable domain: EADIYQTPRYLVIGTGKKITLECSQTMGHDKMYWYQQDPGMELHLIHYSYGVNSTEKGDLSSESTVSRIRTEHFPLTLESARPSHTSQYLCASSPHRGASAGADTQYFGPGTRLTVL.

The chain has TRBV4-3 and TRBJ1-5, with unresolved D. Deletions cut 3 bases from V and 7 bases from J, with 10 bases between. CDR1 and CDR2 from the germline V gene are LGHNA and YSLEER. This CDR3 has 13 residues. The CDR3 DNA follows: TGCGCCAGCAGCCAGAAGAGTGGGCAGCCCCAGCATTTT. The encoded protein is CASSQKSGQPQHF.

The table lists this clone with a few counts. The chain combines TRBV19 with TRBJ1-4; 8 positions match TRBD1. CDR1 is LNHDA, CDR2 SQIVND, per germline (reference sequence). The length of the CDR3 is 19 residues. V lost 5 bases to trimming and J lost 6 bases; unmatched junction nucleotides: 20. The CDR3 DNA reads as TGTGCCAGTAGTGCATGGAGGACAGGGTGGCAGTTCGGCGATGAAAAACTGTTTTTT. It specifies CASSAWRTGWQFGDEKLFF.

CDR3: CASGSGGLNEKLFF. In DNA form, the CDR3 reads TGTGCCAGCGGCAGCGGGGGCCTTAATGAAAAACTGTTTTTT. The chain joins TRBV6-5 to TRBJ1-4; weak D call: TRBD1 (6 bases). CDR1 MNHEY and CDR2 SVGAGI come from the germline V gene. The V end lost 8 bases, the J end lost 4 bases, and 14 bases lay between the germline ends. The CDR3 consists of 14 residues.

The chain employs TRBV6-5 and TRBJ1-5, with 8 bases that match TRBD1. CDR1 and CDR2 from the germline V gene are MNHEY and SVGAGI. The trim removed 8 bases at V and 0 bases at J, leaving 6 bases unmatched. The CDR3 has 15 residues. This chain's CDR3 is CASRDRPYSNQPQHF. The CDR3 nucleotides read TGTGCCAGCCGGGACAGGCCTTATAGCAATCAGCCCCAGCATTTT.

This clone appeared a few times. The CDR3 sequence is CASSRRTRPSEAFF. The DNA of the CDR3 is TGTGCCAGCAGCCGTCGTACAAGGCCATCTGAAGCTTTCTTT. This sequence joins TRBV14 and TRBJ1-1, with D unresolved. V lost 4 bases to trimming and J lost 6 bases, with 15 bases between them. Germline V gene data show CDR1 as SGHDN and CDR2 as FVKESK. The CDR3 extends over 14 amino acids.

The rearrangement joins TRBV18 to TRBJ1-2; a possible D gene is TRBD1 (5 bases). The germline CDR1 and CDR2 sequences are KGHSH and LQKENI. CDR3 length: 16 residues. Between the trimmed V and J ends, which lost 0 bases and 2 bases, there was a span of 13 bases. The CDR3 DNA sequence: TGTGCCAGCTCACCACCCGAAGCGGGACCCAACTATGGCTACACCTTC. It is translated as CASSPPEAGPNYGYTF.

The rearrangement links TRBV21-1 to TRBJ2-5; TRBD1 is the table's D call and was not checked against the DNA. TRBV21-1 is given as a pseudogene. The CDR3 sequence is 11 residues long. The CDR3 DNA follows: TGTGCCAGCAGCACCAAAGAGACCCAGTACTTC. It encodes CASSTKETQYF.

This rearrangement joins TRBV6-5 to TRBJ1-2; TRBD1 matches 8 bases. Germline values: CDR1 MNHEY, CDR2 SVGAGI. This CDR3 has 13 amino acids. The J segment lost 4 bases and the V segment lost 7 bases, leaving 5 bases of the junction unmatched. CDR3 protein: CASKMGQVYGYTF. In DNA form, the CDR3 reads TGTGCCAGCAAAATGGGACAGGTCTATGGCTACACCTTC.

The chain recombines TRBV7-6 with TRBJ2-2; 13 positions match TRBD2. This CDR3 is 18 amino acids long. Germline CDR1 and CDR2: SGHVS and FNYEAQ. Trimming at V came to 1 base and at J to 0 bases, leaving 2 bases not matched to a gene. The CDR3 sequence is CASSLGGLAGSNTGELFF. The DNA of the CDR3 is TGTGCCAGCAGCTTAGGGGGACTAGCGGGGTCGAACACCGGGGAGCTGTTTTTT. The variable domain in full, completed from reference TRBV7-6 and TRBJ2-2, reads GAGVSQSPRYKVTKRGQDVALRCDPISGHVSLYWYRQALGQGPEFLTYFNYEAQQDKSGLPNDRFSAERPEGSISTLTIQRTEQRDSAMYRCASSLGGLAGSNTGELFFGEGSRLTVL.

The chain has TRBV7-2 and TRBJ1-1; TRBD1 agrees at 7 bases. V lost 5 bases to trimming and J lost 3 bases; unmatched junction nucleotides: 6. Germline values: CDR1 SGHTA, CDR2 FQGNSA. The CDR3 is 14 amino acids. The CDR3 region has the DNA TGTGCCAGCAGCGAACCGGGACAGTACACTGAAGCTTTCTTT. Protein: CASSEPGQYTEAFF.

The CDR3 DNA is TGTGCCAGCAGGGGGGCAGGCATCCAGACTGAAGCTTTCTTT. Its translation: CASRGAGIQTEAFF. This chain links TRBV6-5 with TRBJ1-1, with D possibly matching TRBD1 (6 bases). CDR1 is MNHEY and CDR2 is SVGAGI in the germline V gene. Trimming cost V 6 bases and J 5 bases, with 16 bases left between them. The CDR3 spans 14 residues.

The gene calls are TRBV15 and TRBJ1-6, with D uncertain. CDR1 is LNHNV, CDR2 YYDKDF, per germline (reference sequence). The V end lost 6 bases, the J end lost 7 bases, and 10 bases lay between the germline ends. The CDR3 contains 13 residues. CDR3 in DNA: TGTGCCACCAGTACCACGTGGAATTCACCCCTCCACTTT. Translating it yields CATSTTWNSPLHF. The variable domain in full, completed from reference TRBV15 and TRBJ1-6, reads DAMVIQNPRYQVTQFGKPVTLSCSQTLNHNVMYWYQQKSSQAPKLLFHYYDKDFNNEADTPDNFQSRRPNTSFCFLDIRSPGLGDTAMYLCATSTTWNSPLHFGNGTRLTVT.

This clone has just one count. This chain's CDR3 is CASSKGYLEKLFF. CDR3 nucleotide sequence: TGTGCCAGCTCAAAGGGCTACCTCGAAAAACTGTTTTTT. V usage is TRBV18 and J usage is TRBJ1-4, with no clear D. CDR3 length: 13 amino acids. Germline V CDR1 and CDR2: KGHSH, LQKENI. V lost 5 bases and J lost 8, with 12 bases in between.

V and J are TRBV2 and TRBJ2-7, with TRBD1 as a possible D gene (5 bases). Germline CDR1 SNHLY, CDR2 FYNNEI. V gave up 8 bases and J gave up 4 bases, with 15 bases separating them. The CDR3 has 13 residues. In nucleotides, the CDR3 is TGTGCCAGCTCACGAAGGGGAAGTTACGAGCAGTACTTC. Translating gives CASSRRGSYEQYF.

This clone appeared once. The CDR3 region is CASSQGVRSWGEQYF. CDR3 bases: TGTGCCAGCAGCCAGGGGGTCCGGTCCTGGGGGGAGCAGTACTTC. This chain links TRBV14 with TRBJ2-7; D may match TRBD1 or TRBD2 (5 bases each). Germline V gene sequence: CDR1 SGHDN, CDR2 FVKESK. V was trimmed by 3 bases and J by 7 bases, leaving 19 bases between them. The CDR3 extends over 15 amino acids.